The source of this T cell receptor (beta chain) is a study of T cell responses to AZD1222 COVID-19 vaccine. Findings of the study overall: None of the repertoires were sampled until the peak T cell response had passed.

CDR1 LGHDT and CDR2 YNNKEL come from the germline V gene (reference sequence). The CDR3 runs 14 residues. Trimming pared 4 bases from V and 10 bases from J, leaving 14 bases between. The protocol was immunoSEQ multiplex PCR, while the TCRdb copy is restricted to in-frame clones and leaves out a portion. Of 150,000 to 180,000 clones in the sample, about nine tenths were seen once. This clone was seen a single time. Its antigen is still unknown. This chain links TRBV3-1 (or the pseudogene TRBV3-2) with TRBJ1-6; D possibly corresponds to TRBD1 (6 bases). This TCR was recovered from an adult in good health. This specimen consisted of peripheral blood, obtained on day 0 of AZD1222 vaccination. Here the CDR3 reads CASSPAWGRSPLHF. CDR3 DNA sequence: TGTGCCAGCAGCCCGGCATGGGGGCGGTCACCCCTCCACTTT.